This T cell receptor (beta chain) was sequenced during a study of human T cells and chemical hapten exposure. Comment on this clonotype: Its target is unknown.

Time point specified: patch test 3, about 24 weeks after DPC sensitization. Regarding treatment: therapeutic diphenylcyclopropenone sensitization with weekly scalp DPC. General study findings and limits: DPC sensitization produced no change in TCRs with frequency above 1 in 1000.

Each CDR3 protein gets one entry after TCRdb re-called the RACE reads with MiXCR. The sample gives approximately 80,000 distinct CDR3 sequences, 9.5% to 14% of which show up once; approximately 3.7% is in the top ten. The material sequenced was whole blood, taken in connection with sensitization to the hapten diphenylcyclopropenone (DPC). The receptor's source is a woman aged 50 to 60 with alopecia areata. Some clones in this sample may be carry-over from other donors' samples.

CDR3 amino acids: CSVSGQGQETQYF. The CDR3 DNA sequence: TGCAGCGTTTCCGGACAGGGACAAGAGACCCAGTACTTC. This rearrangement joins TRBV29-1 to TRBJ2-5; 8 bases map to TRBD1. The germline V gene has CDR1 SQVTM and CDR2 ANQGSEA. V shed 5 bases and J 2 bases; nucleotides not matched to a gene: 4. The length of the CDR3 is 13 residues.